This is a list of T cell receptor beta chains from one sample in a study of cytomegalovirus exposure and HLA in healthy donors. Sequencing was performed with immunoSEQ multiplex PCR; in TCRdb, only in-frame clones are kept and a portion is missing. There are 100,000 to 150,000 clones in the sample; 70% to 85% occur only once, and over 10% lies in the top ten. The sequenced sample was PBMCs. All receptors derive from a middle-aged woman in good health and CMV-seropositive. Each CDR3 is given with its conserved first and last residue. The D gene is left open where the match is weak. Size values are once, few and many counts, or a class for expanded clones, and some rows have none.

-	TRBJ2-3	TRBV6-1	TRBD2	TGTGCCAGCAGCCCTAAACTAGCGGAGTCAGATACGCAGTATTTT	CASSPKLAESDTQYF
-	TRBJ2-3	TRBV2	-	TGTGCCAGCAGTGACAGGGTAAAAAGCACAGATACGCAGTATTTT	CASSDRVKSTDTQYF
-	TRBJ2-3	TRBV27	TRBD2	TGTGCCAGCAGACTAGCGGAAGTTGATACGCAGTATTTT	CASRLAEVDTQYF
-	TRBJ2-7	TRBV7-4	TRBD2	TGTGCCAGCAGCGCCGAACTAGCGGGAGGCCCCTACGAGCAGTACTTC	CASSAELAGGPYEQYF
-	TRBJ2-3	TRBV5-1	-	TGCGCCAGCAGCTTAGCTGCGGGGTCCACCACAGATACGCAGTATTTT	CASSLAAGSTTDTQYF
-	TRBJ1-5	TRBV5-1	TRBD1	TGCGCCAGCAGCTTTACAGGGGCCAGCAATCAGCCCCAGCATTTT	CASSFTGASNQPQHF
few	TRBJ1-2	TRBV29-1	-	TGCAGCGCACTTCAGGGGAACGGCTACACCTTC	CSALQGNGYTF
-	TRBJ2-7	TRBV27	TRBD2	TGTGCCAGCAGTTTCCGTACTAGCGGGAGCTCCTACGAGCAGTACTTC	CASSFRTSGSSYEQYF
-	TRBJ1-1	TRBV5-1	-	TGCGCCAGCAGCCCACAGCCCCGGGGTGACACTGAAGCTTTCTTT	CASSPQPRGDTEAFF
-	TRBJ1-4	TRBV18	-	TGTGCCAGCTCACCCGGGGGACTGCGGGAAAAACTGTTTTTT	CASSPGGLREKLFF
few	TRBJ2-1	TRBV6-4	TRBD1	TGTGCCAGCAGCGCCGGGACAGGTCACAATGAGCAGTTCTTC	CASSAGTGHNEQFF
few	TRBJ1-2	TRBV19	-	TGTGCCAGTAGTGGCTCTAGGTATGGCTACACCTTC	CASSGSRYGYTF
-	TRBJ1-2	TRBV15	-	TGTGCCACCAGCAGAGCTGGAATAGGGGTCGGTGGCTACACCTTC	CATSRAGIGVGGYTF
-	TRBJ1-2	TRBV2	TRBD1	TGTGCCAGCAGTGTAAGGACAGGGGGCGCCGTCTATGGCTACACCTTC	CASSVRTGGAVYGYTF
-	TRBJ2-3	TRBV4-1	TRBD2	TGCGCCAGCAGCCTAGCCCCTAGAGGGAGGGCCGGAGATACGCAGTATTTT	CASSLAPRGRAGDTQYF
-	TRBJ2-3	TRBV5-1	-	TGCGCCAGCAGCTTGGGCAGGGAAGCAGATACGCAGTATTTT	CASSLGREADTQYF
-	TRBJ2-2	TRBV5-1	-	TGCGCCAGCCGGAGACTAGAGAACACCGGGGAGCTGTTTTTT	CASRRLENTGELFF
-	TRBJ1-4	TRBV28	-	TGTGCCAGCAGGCCCGGCACCCTCGGGGAACTGTTTTTT	CASRPGTLGELFF
-	TRBJ1-1	TRBV7-9	TRBD1	TGTGCCAGCAGCTTTGGGACAGGGATTTCTGAAGCTTTCTTT	CASSFGTGISEAFF